A single sample gave rise to the 9 T cell receptor beta chains below, sequenced in a study of CXCR4 blockade with PD-1 therapy in pancreatic cancer. Assay used: immunoSEQ multiplex PCR; TCRdb lists only in-frame clones, some missing. This sample carries about 17,000 clones, about 72% of them seen once, and the ten largest clones take around 6.1%. Sequences were obtained from tumor tissue. All receptors come from a human donor with pancreatic ductal adenocarcinoma.

The V call is TRBV18, the J call TRBJ2-3; D ambiguous. There are 13 residues in the CDR3. Germline V CDR1 and CDR2: KGHSH, LQKENI. V gave up 0 bases and J gave up 0 bases, with 1 base separating them. Here the CDR3 DNA reads TGTGCCAGCTCACCACCGAGCACAGATACGCAGTATTTT. Its protein is CASSPPSTDTQYF. Drawing the rest from reference TRBV18 and TRBJ2-3, the complete variable domain is NAGVMQNPRHLVRRRGQEARLRCSPMKGHSHVYWYRQLPEEGLKFMVYLQKENIIDESGMPKERFSAEFPKEGPSILRIQQVVRGDSAAYFCASSPPSTDTQYFGPGTRLTVL.

This chain connects TRBV6-8 to TRBJ2-7; D is unresolved. V was trimmed by 4 bases and J by 2 bases, leaving 9 bases between them. The V gene's germline CDR1 is MNHGY and CDR2 SAAAGT. The CDR3 is made up of 13 amino acids. The CDR3 spells CASSSRIPYEQYF. The CDR3 DNA reads as TGTGCCAGCAGTTCTAGGATCCCCTACGAGCAGTACTTC.

This clone was seen just once. The chain has TRBV28 and TRBJ2-3, with D hard to call. The germline CDR1 and CDR2 sequences are MDHEN and SYDVKM. There are 14 residues in the CDR3. The V and J ends lost 2 bases and 4 bases respectively, with 10 bases between them. The CDR3 here is CASSLERVADTQYF. CDR3 DNA: TGTGCCAGCAGTTTAGAAAGGGTAGCAGATACGCAGTATTTT.

Comment on this clone: One end of the junction does not line up with germline, which may come from a read error. V usage is TRBV19 and J usage is TRBJ2-6, with D possibly called TRBD1 or TRBD2 (6 bases each). The CDR3 length is 18 residues. Germline assignment: CDR1 LNHDA and CDR2 SQIVND (reference sequence). As DNA, the CDR3 is TGTGCCAGTAGGTCAACGCTGCAGAGGGGGACTGGGGCTAACGTCCTGACTTTC. It is translated as CASRSTLQRGTGANVLTF.

The V and J genes are TRBV19 and TRBJ2-2; 8 bases align to TRBD1. Trimming at V came to 1 base and at J to 0 bases, leaving 4 bases not matched to a gene. Germline assignment: CDR1 LNHDA and CDR2 SQIVND (reference sequence). The CDR3 length is 17 residues. The CDR3 loop reads CASSIASTGANTGELFF. The CDR3, as DNA: TGTGCCAGTAGTATAGCTTCGACAGGGGCGAACACCGGGGAGCTGTTTTTT.

In nucleotides, the CDR3 is TGTGCCAGCACCCATATGGGGACTAGCGGGAGAAGTGAGCAGTTCTTC. Its protein product is CASTHMGTSGRSEQFF. The chain combines TRBV28 with TRBJ2-1; the match to TRBD2 covers 14 bases. CDR1 MDHEN and CDR2 SYDVKM come from the germline V gene. CDR3 length: 16 residues. The V and J ends lost 7 bases and 9 bases, in that order; junction bases with no gene match: 11.

As DNA, the CDR3 is TGTGCCAGCAGGGCCACAGGGCAGGTCTATGGCTACACCTTC. Its protein product is CASRATGQVYGYTF. The gene calls are TRBV28 and TRBJ1-2; D may be TRBD1 (6 bases). Per germline, CDR1 MDHEN and CDR2 SYDVKM. The V gene lost 6 bases and the J gene lost 4 bases, with 15 bases spanning the gap. The CDR3 totals 14 residues.

This clone has only a few counts. This chain uses TRBV11-3 with TRBJ2-5, with D uncertain. CDR1 is SGHNT and CDR2 is YENEEA in the germline V gene. The V end was cut by 5 bases, the J end by 1 base, with 14 bases between. The CDR3 covers 15 residues. The CDR3 spells CASSPWAGIQETQYF. DNA of the CDR3: TGTGCCAGCAGCCCCTGGGCAGGAATCCAAGAGACCCAGTACTTC. The complete variable domain, with remaining parts taken from reference TRBV11-3 and TRBJ2-5, reads EAGVVQSPRYKIIEKKQPVAFWCNPISGHNTLYWYLQNLGQGPELLIRYENEEAVDDSQLPKDRFSAERLKGVDSTLKIQPAELGDSAVYLCASSPWAGIQETQYFGPGTRLLVL.

V and J are TRBV28 and TRBJ2-2, with D possibly matching TRBD2 (6 bases). Germline CDR1 and CDR2: MDHEN and SYDVKM. The CDR3 has 16 residues. The V end lost 9 bases, the J end lost 0 bases, and 17 bases lay between the germline ends. CDR3 DNA: TGTGCCAGTGGAAACTTGGGGGGATCGAACACCGGGGAGCTGTTTTTT. It specifies CASGNLGGSNTGELFF.